Presented here are 24 T cell receptor beta chains from one specimen sequenced in a study of identical twins. TCRdb processed the 5' RACE reads anew with MiXCR; each CDR3 protein has one entry. The sample carries a few hundred thousand distinct CDR3 sequences, over 8.5% recorded once. This sample also appeared in a second study, on yellow fever vaccine responses in identical twins.

Sequencing was performed on PBMCs. Receptors were obtained from a woman aged 18-29 years in good health.

This clonotype was observed at least ten times. The chain recombines TRBV5-1 with TRBJ2-5, with TRBD2 matching 7 bases. CDR1 is SGHRS and CDR2 is YFSETQ in the germline V gene. This CDR3 is 14 amino acids long. V was clipped by 2 bases and J by 5 bases; unmatched bases: 6. CDR3 loop: CASSLAGIAETQYF. The CDR3 DNA reads TGCGCCAGCAGCTTAGCGGGAATAGCGGAGACCCAGTACTTC.

This clonotype occurred many times. The rearrangement joins TRBV29-1 to TRBJ2-5; TRBD2 agrees at 10 bases. The CDR3 contains 13 residues. The germline V gene has CDR1 SQVTM and CDR2 ANQGSEA. Trimming removed 6 bases from V and 5 bases from J; junction bases left unmatched: 6. CDR3 DNA sequence: TGCAGCGTGAGAGCTAGCGGGAGCGAGACCCAGTACTTC. Its translation is CSVRASGSETQYF.

This clonotype has ten or more counts. V and J are TRBV6-1 and TRBJ1-5, with 7 bases that match TRBD1. Germline CDR1 and CDR2: MNHNS and SASEGT. V was clipped by 5 bases and J by 0 bases; unmatched bases: 4. This CDR3 region has 15 residues. CDR3 DNA sequence: TGTGCCAGCAGTCAGGGGGGGGCTAGCAATCAGCCCCAGCATTTT. Encoded protein: CASSQGGASNQPQHF.

V is TRBV7-9 and J is TRBJ1-5; D is unresolved. The CDR3 spans 15 residues. From germline, CDR1 is SEHNR and CDR2 FQNEAQ (reference sequence). The V gene lost 5 bases and the J gene lost 5 bases, with 16 bases spanning the gap. The CDR3 coding sequence is TGTGCCAGCAGCCCTTTGGGTGTCGGCGATCAGCCCCAGCATTTT. This gives the protein CASSPLGVGDQPQHF.

This chain joins TRBV6-5 and TRBJ2-7, with TRBD1 as a possible D gene (6 bases). Germline V gene sequence: CDR1 MNHEY, CDR2 SVGAGI. Between the trimmed V and J ends, which lost 0 bases and 1 base, there was a span of 13 bases. The CDR3 runs to 16 residues. The CDR3 nucleotides are TGTGCCAGCAGTTACTCGAGAGTGGGGGCGTCCTACGAGCAGTACTTC. Protein product: CASSYSRVGASYEQYF.

CDR3 residues: CASSDGYSSNQPQHF. In nucleotides, the CDR3 is TGTGCCAGCAGTGACGGGTACAGTAGCAATCAGCCCCAGCATTTT. V is TRBV2 and J is TRBJ1-5, with D hard to call. The V gene's germline CDR1 is SNHLY and CDR2 FYNNEI. The V end lost 3 bases, the J end lost 0 bases, and 9 bases lay between the germline ends. The CDR3 is 15 residues long. Supplemented by reference TRBV2 and TRBJ1-5, the full variable domain reads EPEVTQTPSHQVTQMGQEVILRCVPISNHLYFYWYRQILGQKVEFLVSFYNNEISEKSEIFDDQFSVERPDGSNFTLKIRSTKLEDSAMYFCASSDGYSSNQPQHFGDGTRLSIL.

In its sample, this clonotype was seen many times. The chain combines TRBV10-3 with TRBJ2-1; D is unresolved. V lost 6 bases to trimming and J lost 0 bases, with 12 bases between them. Germline V gene data show CDR1 as ENHRY and CDR2 as SYGVKD. The CDR3 is 15 residues long. In DNA form, the CDR3 reads TGTGCCATCAGCAGGTCCTCAAGCTCCTACAATGAGCAGTTCTTC. It translates to CAISRSSSSYNEQFF.

This clonotype was detected ten times or more. The chain carries TRBV5-1 and TRBJ1-6; 7 bases fit TRBD1. The CDR3 is 17 amino acids. The germline CDR1 and CDR2 sequences are SGHRS and YFSETQ. V shed 0 bases and J 9 bases; nucleotides not matched to a gene: 12. The CDR3 protein is CASSLASPGQGGSPLHF. In DNA form, the CDR3 reads TGCGCCAGCAGCTTGGCCTCGCCAGGGCAGGGGGGTTCACCCCTCCACTTT. The full variable domain, its missing parts supplied by reference TRBV5-1 and TRBJ1-6, is KAGVTQTPRYLIKTRGQQVTLSCSPISGHRSVSWYQQTPGQGLQFLFEYFSETQRNKGNFPGRFSGRQFSNSRSEMNVSTLELGDSALYLCASSLASPGQGGSPLHFGNGTRLTVT.

In this sample, this clonotype turned up many times. The chain employs TRBV29-1 and TRBJ1-4; no reliable D call. Trimming stripped 4 bases from V and 3 bases from J, with 9 bases between. CDR1 and CDR2 (germline): SQVTM, ANQGSEA. The CDR3 is 13 residues long. CDR3 in amino acids: CSVAPAANEKLFF. The CDR3 region has the DNA TGCAGCGTTGCCCCCGCGGCTAATGAAAAACTGTTTTTT.

This clonotype has ten or more counts. V gene TRBV10-3 combines with J gene TRBJ2-7; D is perhaps TRBD1 (6 bases). CDR3 length: 15 residues. Trimming removed 6 bases from V and 1 base from J, with 16 bases in between. CDR1 ENHRY and CDR2 SYGVKD come from the germline V gene. The CDR3 is CAIRQGQQLSYEQYF. The CDR3 region has the DNA TGTGCCATCAGACAGGGTCAGCAATTATCCTACGAGCAGTACTTC.

This clonotype appeared many times. V and J are TRBV10-2 and TRBJ2-2; 7 bases fit TRBD2. The germline gives CDR1 WSHSY, CDR2 SAAADI. This CDR3 has 18 amino acids. The junction had 18 bases not matched to a gene; V was cut back by 6 bases and J by 5 bases. CDR3 residues: CASRTLAASHKGTGELFF. The CDR3 DNA is TGCGCCAGCAGGACTCTAGCGGCCTCTCACAAAGGGACCGGGGAGCTGTTTTTT.

This clonotype was counted only a few times. The rearrangement links TRBV20-1 to TRBJ2-1, with 9 nucleotides matching TRBD1. Germline trimming cut 5 bases from V and 6 bases from J; bases unmatched to any gene: 11. The length of the CDR3 is 15 residues. Per germline, CDR1 DFQATT and CDR2 SNEGSKA (reference sequence). CDR3 nucleotides: TGCAGTGCTCCCCCCTCCGGGACAGGGTCCAATGAGCAGTTCTTC. It is translated as CSAPPSGTGSNEQFF.

This clonotype was counted at least ten times. V is TRBV29-1 and J is TRBJ1-6, with 7 bases matching TRBD1. Trimming at V came to 3 bases and at J to 10 bases, leaving 9 bases not matched to a gene. This CDR3 has 14 amino acids. The germline V gene has CDR1 SQVTM and CDR2 ANQGSEA. The CDR3 bases are TGCAGCGTTGAGGCCGACAGGGACGGATCACCCCTCCACTTT. It translates to CSVEADRDGSPLHF.

This clonotype was seen ten or more times. The chain is built from TRBV12-3 or TRBV12-4 and TRBJ2-3; D is undetermined. This CDR3 has 15 amino acids. The V end lost 0 bases, the J end lost 4 bases, and 11 bases lay between the germline ends. The CDR3 nucleotides are TGTGCCAGCAGTTTAGCCCAACCCGGCGCAGATACGCAGTATTTT. Translated: CASSLAQPGADTQYF.

This clonotype was seen a handful of times. This chain joins TRBV5-1 and TRBJ2-1; 14 bases fit TRBD2. V shed 4 bases and J 4 bases; nucleotides not matched to a gene: 4. Germline V gives CDR1 SGHRS, CDR2 YFSETQ. The CDR3 has 16 residues. The CDR3 nucleotides read TGCGCCAGCAGCCCGGGACTAGCGGGAGTGTACAATGAGCAGTTCTTC. It yields the protein CASSPGLAGVYNEQFF.

The V gene is TRBV5-1, the J gene TRBJ2-7; TRBD1 is a possible D gene (6 bases). Germline-derived CDR1 and CDR2 are SGHRS and YFSETQ. V lost 5 bases and J 0 bases, leaving 9 bases between the germline ends. CDR3 length equals 13 residues. The CDR3 DNA is TGCGCCAGCAGATACAGGGACTCCTACGAGCAGTACTTC. As protein: CASRYRDSYEQYF.

V and J are TRBV29-1 and TRBJ2-7, with D hard to call. Germline CDR1 reads SQVTM; CDR2 reads ANQGSEA. This CDR3 contains 12 residues. V was cut by 6 bases and J by 0 bases, with 9 bases left in between. CDR3 bases: TGCAGCGTCTCCAAGTCCTCCTACGAGCAGTACTTC. Translation gives CSVSKSSYEQYF.

The rearrangement links TRBV5-1 to TRBJ2-7; D possibly corresponds to TRBD2 (6 bases). CDR3 length equals 13 residues. The V gene's germline CDR1 is SGHRS and CDR2 YFSETQ. The V end was cut by 4 bases, the J end by 3 bases, with 11 bases between. Here the CDR3 DNA reads TGCGCCAGCAGCCTGTGGGGGGTCTACGAGCAGTACTTC. It translates to CASSLWGVYEQYF. Looking up the rest from reference TRBV5-1 and TRBJ2-7 gives the full variable domain: KAGVTQTPRYLIKTRGQQVTLSCSPISGHRSVSWYQQTPGQGLQFLFEYFSETQRNKGNFPGRFSGRQFSNSRSEMNVSTLELGDSALYLCASSLWGVYEQYFGPGTRLTVT.

The V gene is TRBV5-1, the J gene TRBJ2-7; 10 bases line up with TRBD1. V was pared by 0 bases and J by 6 bases, with 6 bases of the junction left unmatched. The CDR3 sequence is 15 residues long. Germline V gives CDR1 SGHRS, CDR2 YFSETQ. CDR3: CASSLDPTGGLEQYF. The CDR3 nucleotides read TGCGCCAGCAGCTTGGATCCGACAGGGGGCCTCGAGCAGTACTTC.

This clonotype was observed many times. The chain links TRBV4-3 to TRBJ2-7; D is uncertain. Germline V lookup: CDR1 LGHNA, CDR2 YSLEER. This CDR3 contains 13 residues. V gave up 4 bases and J gave up 0 bases, with 7 bases separating them. Here the CDR3 DNA reads TGCGCCAGCAGCCCCAGCCTCTCCTACGAGCAGTACTTC. It translates to CASSPSLSYEQYF.

The chain joins TRBV9 to TRBJ2-6, with D unclear. Germline CDR1 reads SGDLS; CDR2 reads YYNGEE. V gave up 6 bases and J gave up 0 bases, with 16 bases separating them. CDR3 size: 17 residues. The CDR3 is CASTKRDISSGANVLTF. The DNA of the CDR3 is TGTGCCAGCACCAAGCGAGACATAAGCTCTGGGGCCAACGTCCTGACTTTC.

This clonotype was picked up many times. The V call is TRBV5-1, the J call TRBJ1-5; 7 bases line up with TRBD1. Germline V gene sequence: CDR1 SGHRS, CDR2 YFSETQ. This CDR3 is built from 15 residues. Losses at the gene ends were 0 bases for V and 6 bases for J; bases not matched to a gene: 6. Here the CDR3 DNA reads TGCGCCAGCAGCTTGGAGGGGGCGCGTAGTCAGCCCCAGCATTTT. Amino acid sequence: CASSLEGARSQPQHF.

The CDR3 region has the DNA TGCGCCAGCAGCCCCAGGGTCGGGGTTGAAGAGACCCAGTACTTC. Protein: CASSPRVGVEETQYF. This chain connects TRBV5-1 to TRBJ2-5; TRBD1 or TRBD2 may be the D gene (5 bases each). The V end lost 4 bases, the J end lost 3 bases, and 16 bases lay between the germline ends. There are 15 residues in the CDR3. Germline CDR1 SGHRS, CDR2 YFSETQ.

The chain uses TRBV4-2 and TRBJ2-1; no clear D gene. This CDR3 contains 14 residues. Per germline, CDR1 LGHNA and CDR2 YNFKEQ. Trimming stripped 0 bases from V and 6 bases from J, with 9 bases between. The CDR3: CASSQDVNGNEQFF. The DNA for the CDR3 is TGTGCCAGCAGCCAAGATGTTAACGGCAATGAGCAGTTCTTC.